The T cell receptor (beta chain) under discussion was sequenced for a study of CD8 T cells in ankylosing spondylitis. Study conclusions and caveats: Those disease-linked clones were CD8+; they were also relatively rare in peripheral blood. Among TCR beta sequences, a motif of under ten highly homologous variants appeared characteristic of ankylosing spondylitis blood.

Germline lookup yields CDR1 MNHEY and CDR2 SMNVEV (reference sequence). Between the trimmed V and J ends, which lost 5 bases and 4 bases, there was a span of 28 bases. This CDR3 comprises 19 residues. This clonotype was recorded a few times. Its antigen is unknown. Using quantitative 5'-RACE with molecular barcodes, the authors made TCR beta libraries. TCRdb re-analysed the 5' RACE reads in MiXCR, keeping a single row per CDR3 protein. The data show 100,000 or so distinct CDR3 sequences, around 8.3% seen once. This chain joins TRBV27 and TRBJ2-3; D might be TRBD2 (7 bases). The sequence was collected from a male donor with ankylosing spondylitis. Sequenced: blood, either unsorted or a sorted T cell fraction (not recorded which). The chain's CDR3 is CASSISGVLSAGDPDTQYF. In DNA, the CDR3 is TGTGCCAGCAGTATTTCAGGGGTACTTTCCGCGGGAGACCCAGATACGCAGTATTTT.